This T cell receptor (beta chain) stems from a study of T cells after yellow fever vaccination. Remarks on this clonotype: The antigen is not known.

Study conclusions and caveats: Abundant clonotypes from the bulk population could get into FACS-sorted repertoires as contaminants.

Conversion of TCR transcripts into cDNA relied on 5'RACE template switching, which added a universal primer site and UMIs. TCRdb reanalysed the 5' RACE reads using MiXCR and keeps one entry per CDR3 protein. The sample contains hundreds of thousands of distinct CDR3 sequences, roughly 8.7% of which appear only once. V was shortened by 7 bases and J by 0 bases, with 10 bases between the two germline ends. This CDR3 region has 14 residues. The V call is TRBV12-3 or TRBV12-4, the J call TRBJ1-3; D is perhaps TRBD1 (5 bases). The sequencing used PBMCs, collected on the day of the first yellow fever vaccination. The sequence was collected from a man in his late teens or twenties who received the YFV17D yellow fever vaccine. The CDR3 is CASNRGSSGNTIYF. Here the CDR3 DNA reads TGTGCCAGCAACCGGGGGAGCTCTGGAAACACCATATATTTT.